This passage covers 19 T cell receptor beta chains from one sample sequenced in a study of T cell repertoires in cytomegalovirus infection. MiXCR was run by TCRdb on the reads, yielding one entry per CDR3 protein. The sample lists about 71,000 distinct CDR3 sequences, 20% occurring once. Their antigen targets remain unknown. Sequencing used CD8+ T cells from cultured PBMCs, obtained from culture after CMV antigen stimulation. The receptors come from a human donor in good health (CMV status not recorded). Some clones in this sample may be carry-over from other donors' samples.

This clonotype occurred a few times. The CDR3 bases are TGTGCCAGCAGCTTAGACTTGGGAGGTCCGGGCAATCAGCCCCAGCATTTT. This encodes CASSLDLGGPGNQPQHF. This chain joins TRBV7-2 and TRBJ1-5; D unclear. This CDR3 contains 17 residues. Germline V gene lookup returns CDR1 SGHTA and CDR2 FQGNSA. The ends were cut back, 1 base at V and 2 bases at J, with 15 bases in the middle.

The rearrangement uses TRBV7-9 and TRBJ2-1, with 10 bases identical to TRBD2. V lost 7 bases to trimming and J lost 4 bases; unmatched junction nucleotides: 10. Per the germline V gene, CDR1 is SEHNR and CDR2 is FQNEAQ (reference sequence). This CDR3 spans 16 amino acids. In DNA form, the CDR3 reads TGTGCCAGCATGCCAGCGGGGGGGCAAGGATACAATGAGCAGTTCTTC. Protein sequence: CASMPAGGQGYNEQFF.

This clonotype occurred once. The chain joins TRBV6-5 to TRBJ1-4, with D maybe TRBD1 (5 bases). This CDR3 region has 15 residues. The germline CDR1 and CDR2 sequences are MNHEY and SVGAGI. The germline V and J ends were trimmed by 6 bases and 0 bases, with 11 bases remaining between them. CDR3 loop: CASRHGTATNEKLFF. The CDR3 nucleotides are TGTGCCAGCAGGCACGGGACCGCAACTAATGAAAAACTGTTTTTT.

The gene calls are TRBV2 and TRBJ1-1, with D unresolved. CDR1 SNHLY and CDR2 FYNNEI come from the germline V gene. The V gene lost 4 bases and the J gene lost 4 bases, with 16 bases spanning the gap. This CDR3 is built from 15 residues. The CDR3 DNA is TGTGCCAGCAGTGGGTCCGAGGTGGCTAGCACTGAAGCTTTCTTT. Translated: CASSGSEVASTEAFF.

This clonotype was observed a few times. This chain joins TRBV4-1 and TRBJ1-2; a possible D gene is TRBD1 (5 bases). Germline V gene lookup returns CDR1 MGHRA and CDR2 YSYEKL. Trimming took off 4 bases at V and 8 bases at J, with 17 bases between the two ends. The CDR3 has 14 amino acids. In nucleotides, the CDR3 is TGCGCCAGCAGCCCCGGCCGGGGGGTAGGAGGCTACACCTTC. It codes for CASSPGRGVGGYTF.

In this sample, this clonotype turned up a few times. The DNA of the CDR3 is TGTGCCAGCAGCCCCAGAGGGACAAAAGCCTACGAGCAGTACTTC. Translation gives CASSPRGTKAYEQYF. The J gene is TRBJ2-7, the V gene TRBV7-6, with a tentative D call TRBD1 (6 bases). The ends were cut back, 5 bases at V and 2 bases at J, with 16 bases in the middle. The germline V gene has CDR1 SGHVS and CDR2 FNYEAQ. This CDR3 is 15 amino acids long.

This clonotype has only a few counts. V is TRBV6-5 and J is TRBJ1-1, with D possibly being TRBD1 (5 bases). The CDR3 runs to 13 residues. CDR1 is MNHEY, CDR2 SVGAGI, per germline. Trimming removed 0 bases from V and 7 bases from J, with 9 bases in between. CDR3: CASSYSGVGEAFF. The CDR3 DNA sequence: TGTGCCAGCAGTTACTCGGGGGTCGGTGAAGCTTTCTTT.

CDR3 DNA: TGTGCCAGCCTCCACGGGGTGAGGGACACCGGGGAGCTGTTTTTT. It translates to CASLHGVRDTGELFF. This chain connects TRBV7-8 to TRBJ2-2, with D tentatively TRBD2 (5 bases). Germline lookup yields CDR1 SGHVS and CDR2 FQNEAQ. The CDR3 length is 15 residues. Trimming took off 8 bases at V and 3 bases at J, with 16 bases between the two ends.

This clonotype was detected only a few times. This rearrangement joins TRBV12-3 or TRBV12-4 to TRBJ2-7; perhaps TRBD1 as D (6 bases). V was clipped by 5 bases and J by 2 bases, with 13 bases between them. The CDR3 is made up of 14 amino acids. CDR3 bases: TGTGCCAGCAGTCGGGACACTCCTACCTACGAGCAGTACTTC. Amino acids: CASSRDTPTYEQYF.

This clonotype came up a few times. The chain combines TRBV6-6 with TRBJ2-7, with TRBD2 matching 9 bases. Germline CDR1 MNHNY, CDR2 SVGAGI (reference sequence). This CDR3 comprises 13 residues. Trimming cost V 5 bases and J 5 bases; bases outside gene matches: 4. CDR3 amino acids: CASSAGLADEQYF. In DNA form, the CDR3 reads TGTGCCAGCAGTGCGGGACTAGCCGACGAGCAGTACTTC.

The V call is TRBV6-1, the J call TRBJ2-3, with D hard to call. The CDR3 totals 12 residues. Germline CDR1 and CDR2: MNHNS and SASEGT. Trimming stripped 10 bases from V and 6 bases from J, with 14 bases between. The CDR3 spells CATLSSRDTQYF. CDR3 DNA sequence: TGTGCCACCTTAAGTTCGAGGGATACGCAGTATTTT.

This clonotype came up many times. The chain joins TRBV6-2 or TRBV6-3 to TRBJ2-1; TRBD2 aligns across 13 bases. J lost 5 bases, V lost 4 bases, and 5 bases had no gene match. This CDR3 has 16 residues. Germline values: CDR1 MNHEY, CDR2 SVGEGT. The CDR3: CASSFSGTSGDNEQFF. The DNA of the CDR3 is TGTGCCAGCAGTTTCTCCGGGACTAGCGGGGACAATGAGCAGTTCTTC.

The V and J genes are TRBV9 and TRBJ1-1; D is uncertain. Germline CDR1 SGDLS, CDR2 YYNGEE. The CDR3 consists of 13 residues. The germline V and J ends were trimmed by 3 bases and 0 bases, with 6 bases remaining between them. The CDR3 DNA is TGTGCCAGCAGCGGAAACTTGAACACTGAAGCTTTCTTT. Amino acids: CASSGNLNTEAFF. The full variable domain, in which reference TRBV9 and TRBJ1-1 provide the parts outside the CDR3, is DSGVTQTPKHLITATGQRVTLRCSPRSGDLSVYWYQQSLDQGLQFLIQYYNGEERAKGNILERFSAQQFPDLHSELNLSSLELGDSALYFCASSGNLNTEAFFGQGTRLTVV.

CDR3 sequence reads: CASTSGQGVEQPQHF. CDR3 DNA: TGTGCCAGCACCTCGGGACAGGGTGTTGAGCAGCCCCAGCATTTT. The V gene is TRBV12-3 or TRBV12-4, the J gene TRBJ1-5, with 9 nucleotides matching TRBD1. Trimming removed 7 bases from V and 7 bases from J; junction bases left unmatched: 11. The CDR3 loop spans 15 amino acids.

This clonotype was seen a handful of times. The J gene is TRBJ2-7, the V gene TRBV2; 8 nucleotides align to TRBD1. In germline, CDR1 is SNHLY, CDR2 FYNNEI. J was trimmed by 6 bases and V by 4 bases; bases with no gene match: 8. This CDR3 spans 14 amino acids. CDR3: CASSVDRGHCEQYF. The DNA of the CDR3 is TGTGCCAGCAGTGTCGACAGGGGACACTGCGAGCAGTACTTC.

J is TRBJ2-1 and V is TRBV11-3, with D perhaps being TRBD1 or TRBD2 (7 bases each). V was shortened by 5 bases and J by 8 bases, with 19 bases between the two germline ends. The germline V gene has CDR1 SGHNT and CDR2 YENEEA. The CDR3 spans 15 residues. CDR3 DNA: TGTGCCAGCAGCCCAGGGGGGGGGCCGTCGGATGAGCAGTTCTTC. Translated: CASSPGGGPSDEQFF.

The V gene is TRBV7-2, the J gene TRBJ2-7; either TRBD1 or TRBD2 may supply D (7 bases each). The CDR3 extends over 16 amino acids. V was clipped by 1 base and J by 2 bases, with 15 bases between them. Germline lookup yields CDR1 SGHTA and CDR2 FQGNSA. Here the CDR3 reads CASSLGSAGGAYEQYF. CDR3 bases: TGTGCCAGCAGCTTAGGATCGGCAGGGGGGGCCTACGAGCAGTACTTC.

The chain combines TRBV11-2 with TRBJ2-1; D is possibly TRBD1 (5 bases). V gave up 1 base and J gave up 6 bases, with 7 bases separating them. Looked up from germline, CDR1 is SGHAT and CDR2 is FQNNGV. The CDR3 is made up of 13 amino acids. The CDR3: CASSLVGANEQFF. The CDR3, as DNA: TGTGCCAGCAGCTTAGTAGGGGCCAATGAGCAGTTCTTC.

V is TRBV7-2 and J is TRBJ2-1, with TRBD2 matching over 9 bases. This CDR3 spans 18 amino acids. Looked up from germline, CDR1 is SGHTA and CDR2 is FQGNSA. Unmatched junction bases numbered 10, after V lost 2 bases and J lost 2 bases. The CDR3 sequence: CASSLRALGTSTYNEQFF. In DNA form, the CDR3 reads TGTGCCAGCAGCTTAAGAGCCTTGGGGACTAGCACCTACAATGAGCAGTTCTTC.